The clone carrying this T cell receptor beta chain turned up a few times. Its target is unknown. This sample is drawn from a study of blood T cells in healthy people across ages. Points from the study as a whole: Diversity of TCR beta per million T cells declined in a roughly linear way with age.

It was with a sample-barcoded 5' primer and a J-beta primer mix that a second PCR of about 6 to 11 cycles was run. Every cDNA molecule bore a tag from a template-switch adaptor containing 12 random nucleotides. TCRdb reprocessed the 5' RACE reads via MiXCR and lists one record per CDR3 protein. The sample records 800,000 to 900,000 distinct CDR3 sequences, about 62% being singletons. The CDR3 is made up of 14 amino acids. V lost 8 bases and J lost 6, with 18 bases in between. CDR1 and CDR2 from the germline V gene are LNHNV and YYDKDF (reference sequence). This clonotype was obtained from a man under 40 in good health. Source material: blood. The chain joins TRBV15 to TRBJ2-3; D tentatively fits TRBD1 or TRBD2 (5 bases each). CDR3 region: CATRRVGASDTQYF. DNA of the CDR3: TGTGCCACCCGCCGGGTCGGGGCCAGCGATACGCAGTATTTT.